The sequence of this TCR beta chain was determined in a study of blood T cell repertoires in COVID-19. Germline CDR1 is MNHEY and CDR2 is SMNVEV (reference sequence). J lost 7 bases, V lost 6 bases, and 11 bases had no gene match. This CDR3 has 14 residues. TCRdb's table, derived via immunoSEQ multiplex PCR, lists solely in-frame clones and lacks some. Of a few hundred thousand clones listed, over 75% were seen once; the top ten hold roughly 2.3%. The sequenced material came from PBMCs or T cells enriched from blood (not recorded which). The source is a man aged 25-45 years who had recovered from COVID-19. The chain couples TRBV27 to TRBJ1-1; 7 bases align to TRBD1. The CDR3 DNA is TGTGCCAGCAGATCCCAGACAGGGCCCAGTGAAGCTTTCTTT. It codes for CASRSQTGPSEAFF.